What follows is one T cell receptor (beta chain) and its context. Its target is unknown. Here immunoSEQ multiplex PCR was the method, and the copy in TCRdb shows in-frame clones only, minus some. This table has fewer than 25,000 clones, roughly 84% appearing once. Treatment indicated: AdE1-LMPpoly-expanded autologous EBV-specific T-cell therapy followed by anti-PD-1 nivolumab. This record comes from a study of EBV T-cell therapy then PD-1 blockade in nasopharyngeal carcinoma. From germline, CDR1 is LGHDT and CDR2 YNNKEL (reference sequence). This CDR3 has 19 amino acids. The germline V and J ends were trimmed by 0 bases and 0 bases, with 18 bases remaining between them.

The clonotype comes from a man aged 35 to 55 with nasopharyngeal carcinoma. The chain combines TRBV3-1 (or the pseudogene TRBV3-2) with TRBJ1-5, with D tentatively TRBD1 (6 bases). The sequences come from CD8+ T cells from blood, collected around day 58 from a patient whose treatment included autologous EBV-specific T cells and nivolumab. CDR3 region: CASSQDFGDRRLSNQPQHF. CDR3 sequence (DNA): TGTGCCAGCAGCCAAGATTTCGGAGACAGGAGACTTAGCAATCAGCCCCAGCATTTT.